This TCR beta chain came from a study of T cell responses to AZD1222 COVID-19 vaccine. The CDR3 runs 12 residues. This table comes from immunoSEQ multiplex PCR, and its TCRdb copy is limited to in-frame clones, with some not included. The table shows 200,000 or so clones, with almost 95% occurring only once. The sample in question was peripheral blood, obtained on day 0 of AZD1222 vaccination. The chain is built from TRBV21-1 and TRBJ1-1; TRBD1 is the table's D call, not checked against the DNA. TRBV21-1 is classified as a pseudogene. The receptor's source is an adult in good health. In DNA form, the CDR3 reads TGTGCCAGCCGCGACAGGGCTGACGAAGCTTTCTTT. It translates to CASRDRADEAFF.